The entry that follows covers one T cell receptor beta chain sequence. The CDR3 covers 15 residues. CDR1 and CDR2 (germline): MNHNS, SASEGT. These data originate in a study of T cells expressing NK-cell markers. TCRdb processed the 5' RACE reads again and assigns one entry to each CDR3 protein, with no DNA. The listing contains roughly 350,000 distinct CDR3 sequences. Sample: blood T cells: a sorted CD56 or NKG2C T cell subset, CD4+ or CD8+ T cells, or bulk PBMC T cells (not recorded which). V and J are TRBV6-1 and TRBJ2-7; TCRdb reports TRBD2, a call that lacks DNA to check it against. This TCR was recovered from a man aged 18-75 years in good health. CDR3 region: CASSKGTARTYEQYF.